This T cell receptor (beta chain) was captured in a study of T cells after yellow fever vaccination. Study in general: Each low-cell-number fraction was prepared by means of SMART-Seq v4 Ultra Low Input.

Template switching by 5'RACE produced TCR cDNA, adding a universal primer site and UMIs. TCRdb reprocessed the 5' RACE reads with MiXCR, giving one entry per CDR3 protein. The sample lists 200,000 to 300,000 distinct CDR3 sequences; approximately 12% were seen once. Looked up from germline, CDR1 is SGHNT and CDR2 is YYREEE (reference sequence). The V and J ends lost 3 bases and 0 bases, in that order; junction bases with no gene match: 10. CDR3 length equals 18 residues. The chain is built from TRBV5-4 and TRBJ2-3; 10 positions match TRBD2. The TCR originated in a man in his thirties or forties who received the YFV17D yellow fever vaccine. Specimen: CD4+ T cells sorted from PBMCs, collected 45 days after the yellow fever booster vaccination. DNA of the CDR3: TGTGCCAGCAGCTCCCCTGCCGGGACTAGCGCCAGCACAGATACGCAGTATTTT. Its translation is CASSSPAGTSASTDTQYF.